This T cell receptor beta chain stems from a study of regulatory T cells in long-lasting Graves disease. Points from the study as a whole: Newly diagnosed patients had higher TCR diversity than persistent Graves' patients did. Only peripheral blood was studied, not thyroid tissue.

Time point defined: newly diagnosed GD, antithyroid drugs for less than 3 months. Construction of the TCR library relied on RNA isolated from PBMCs. In building TCR beta libraries, iRepertoire HTBI primers were used together with Arm-PCR of CDR3 regions. TCRdb re-called the multiplex PCR reads with MiXCR, one entry per CDR3 protein. Of 440,000 or so distinct CDR3 sequences listed, around 17% are singletons. The CDR3 consists of 14 residues. Germline V gene lookup returns CDR1 SGHVS and CDR2 FQNEAQ. V lost 3 bases and J lost 8, with 16 bases in between. This clonotype was counted many times. The antigen is undetermined. These same records also appear under a second study, on T cells in Graves' hyperthyroidism and ophthalmopathy. As that study records: Most thyroid clonotypes with frequency above 0.001 were detected in blood.

The material was peripheral blood mononuclear cells (PBMCs), obtained at new diagnosis, from a patient treated with antithyroid drugs. This sequence originates from a woman aged 25 to 45 with Graves disease. The gene calls are TRBV7-8 and TRBJ1-1; possibly TRBD1 for D (6 bases). CDR3: CASSFYIHRAEAFF. The CDR3 bases are TGTGCCAGCAGCTTTTACATTCACAGGGCAGAAGCTTTCTTT.